A selection of T cell receptor beta chains follows, all from one sample in a study of blood T cells in healthy people across ages. TCRdb used MiXCR to reprocess the 5' RACE reads, holding one entry per CDR3 protein. The table lists about 810,000 distinct CDR3 sequences, roughly 40% of them singletons. Material for sequencing was blood. These receptor sequences come from a man younger than 30 in good health. Each CDR3 is given with its conserved first and last residue. The D gene is left open where the match is weak. Not every row has a clone size; where given, it reads once, few, many or a size class.

j_gene: TRBJ1-4
d_gene: -
abundance: -
v_gene: TRBV4-3
CDR3aa: CASSQDLRLYEKLFF
CDR3nt: TGCGCCAGCAGCCAAGATTTAAGGCTGTATGAAAAACTGTTTTTT

j_gene: TRBJ1-2
d_gene: TRBD1
abundance: -
v_gene: TRBV28
CDR3aa: CASSYEGARGYTF
CDR3nt: TGTGCCAGCAGTTATGAGGGGGCGCGAGGCTACACCTTC

j_gene: TRBJ1-3
d_gene: TRBD1
abundance: -
v_gene: TRBV6-5
CDR3aa: CASSYSGTEGNTIYF
CDR3nt: TGTGCCAGCAGTTACTCAGGGACAGAAGGAAACACCATATATTTT

j_gene: TRBJ1-2
d_gene: -
abundance: -
v_gene: TRBV29-1
CDR3aa: CSAEAGRYGYTF
CDR3nt: TGCAGCGCTGAAGCAGGGCGCTATGGCTACACCTTC

j_gene: TRBJ1-1
d_gene: -
abundance: few
v_gene: TRBV20-1
CDR3aa: CSARDTGSRNTEAFF
CDR3nt: TGCAGTGCTAGAGATACGGGGTCACGGAACACTGAAGCTTTCTTT

j_gene: TRBJ1-2
d_gene: -
abundance: many
v_gene: TRBV7-2
CDR3aa: CASSLKEEAYGYTF
CDR3nt: TGTGCCAGCAGCTTAAAGGAGGAGGCCTATGGCTACACCTTC

j_gene: TRBJ2-7
d_gene: -
abundance: many
v_gene: TRBV9
CDR3aa: CASSRQKISYEQYF
CDR3nt: TGTGCCAGCAGTAGACAGAAGATCTCCTACGAGCAGTACTTC

j_gene: TRBJ2-1
d_gene: TRBD2
abundance: few
v_gene: TRBV5-1
CDR3aa: CASSPSGGGHEQFF
CDR3nt: TGCGCCAGCAGCCCTAGCGGGGGCGGGCATGAGCAGTTCTTC

j_gene: TRBJ2-5
d_gene: -
abundance: -
v_gene: TRBV4-1
CDR3aa: CASSQISGPSRGEQYF
CDR3nt: TGCGCCAGCAGCCAAATATCGGGGCCCTCCCGGGGTGAGCAGTACTTC

j_gene: TRBJ2-5
d_gene: -
abundance: -
v_gene: TRBV28
CDR3aa: CASSSFSGALQETQYF
CDR3nt: TGTGCCAGCAGTTCCTTTTCGGGGGCCCTCCAAGAGACCCAGTACTTC

j_gene: TRBJ2-5
d_gene: -
abundance: -
v_gene: TRBV20-1
CDR3aa: CSARDRTAYNEQYF
CDR3nt: TGCAGTGCTAGGGATCGGACGGCCTACAATGAGCAGTACTTC

j_gene: TRBJ2-1
d_gene: TRBD2
abundance: few
v_gene: TRBV5-1
CDR3aa: CASSFSGVGTSGHNEQFF
CDR3nt: TGCGCCAGCAGCTTTAGTGGGGTGGGGACTAGCGGTCACAATGAGCAGTTCTTC

j_gene: TRBJ2-6
d_gene: -
abundance: -
v_gene: TRBV27
CDR3aa: CASSPMLTGANVLTF
CDR3nt: TGTGCCAGCAGTCCCATGCTCACTGGGGCCAACGTCCTGACTTTC

j_gene: TRBJ2-1
d_gene: TRBD1
abundance: many
v_gene: TRBV20-1
CDR3aa: CSARDMAGGHEQFF
CDR3nt: TGCAGTGCTAGAGATATGGCAGGGGGCCATGAGCAGTTCTTC

j_gene: TRBJ2-6
d_gene: -
abundance: few
v_gene: TRBV10-2
CDR3aa: CASSVLGGANVLTF
CDR3nt: TGCGCCAGCAGTGTTTTGGGTGGGGCCAACGTCCTGACTTTC

j_gene: TRBJ2-1
d_gene: -
abundance: -
v_gene: TRBV6-5
CDR3aa: CASSQGPSYNEQFF
CDR3nt: TGTGCCAGTTCCCAAGGCCCATCCTACAATGAGCAGTTCTTC

j_gene: TRBJ1-6
d_gene: -
abundance: few
v_gene: TRBV6-5
CDR3aa: CASSYTPSYNSPLHF
CDR3nt: TGTGCCAGCAGTTACACCCCCTCCTATAATTCACCCCTCCACTTT

j_gene: TRBJ1-2
d_gene: -
abundance: -
v_gene: TRBV10-3
CDR3aa: CAISNTGQIQGNNF
CDR3nt: TGTGCCATCAGTAACACAGGACAGATTCAAGGCAACAACTTC

j_gene: TRBJ2-7
d_gene: -
abundance: many
v_gene: TRBV7-2
CDR3aa: CASSSGGRLEQYF
CDR3nt: TGTGCCAGCAGCTCCGGCGGCAGGCTAGAGCAGTACTTC

j_gene: TRBJ1-4
d_gene: -
abundance: many
v_gene: TRBV12-3/TRBV12-4
CDR3aa: CASSPKTDYNEKLFF
CDR3nt: TGTGCCAGCAGTCCCAAGACAGACTATAATGAAAAACTGTTTTTT

j_gene: TRBJ2-3
d_gene: TRBD2
abundance: -
v_gene: TRBV20-1
CDR3aa: CSARGSGGERQYF
CDR3nt: TGCAGTGCTAGAGGGAGCGGGGGGGAGAGGCAGTATTTT

j_gene: TRBJ2-5
d_gene: TRBD2
abundance: -
v_gene: TRBV5-5
CDR3aa: CASSLGIRTSGGAETQYF
CDR3nt: TGTGCCAGCAGCTTGGGGATACGGACTAGCGGGGGGGCAGAGACCCAGTACTTC

j_gene: TRBJ1-5
d_gene: -
abundance: once
v_gene: TRBV29-1
CDR3aa: CSVGYGGNQPQHF
CDR3nt: TGCAGCGTTGGTTACGGGGGCAATCAGCCCCAGCATTTT

j_gene: TRBJ1-1
d_gene: TRBD1
abundance: -
v_gene: TRBV6-1
CDR3aa: CASSTSGGGTEAFF
CDR3nt: TGTGCCAGCAGTACGTCAGGGGGCGGCACTGAAGCTTTCTTT

j_gene: TRBJ1-1
d_gene: -
abundance: -
v_gene: TRBV5-1
CDR3aa: CASSFGKVNTEAFF
CDR3nt: TGCGCCAGCAGCTTCGGAAAGGTGAACACTGAAGCTTTCTTT

j_gene: TRBJ1-2
d_gene: -
abundance: few
v_gene: TRBV27
CDR3aa: CASSPTANPNYGYTF
CDR3nt: TGTGCCAGCAGTCCGACGGCGAACCCTAACTATGGCTACACCTTC

j_gene: TRBJ2-1
d_gene: -
abundance: -
v_gene: TRBV13
CDR3aa: CASTPKDQGYNEQFF
CDR3nt: TGTGCCAGCACCCCGAAGGACCAAGGGTACAATGAGCAGTTCTTC

j_gene: TRBJ1-5
d_gene: -
abundance: -
v_gene: TRBV15
CDR3aa: CATSRDRVIRVNYQPQHF
CDR3nt: TGTGCCACCAGCAGAGATCGGGTGATCAGGGTGAACTATCAGCCCCAGCATTTT

j_gene: TRBJ2-3
d_gene: -
abundance: -
v_gene: TRBV7-3
CDR3aa: CASSPLLGGGPTDTQYF
CDR3nt: TGTGCCAGCAGCCCCCTTTTGGGGGGCGGGCCCACAGATACGCAGTATTTT

j_gene: TRBJ1-2
d_gene: -
abundance: -
v_gene: TRBV2
CDR3aa: CATRREQGGYGYTF
CDR3nt: TGTGCCACCCGGAGAGAACAGGGCGGCTATGGCTACACCTTC

j_gene: TRBJ2-7
d_gene: TRBD1
abundance: -
v_gene: TRBV12-3/TRBV12-4
CDR3aa: CASTQGNPPNEQYF
CDR3nt: TGTGCCAGCACACAGGGGAATCCCCCCAATGAGCAGTACTTC

j_gene: TRBJ2-5
d_gene: -
abundance: few
v_gene: TRBV5-1
CDR3aa: CASSRNRANEQYF
CDR3nt: TGCGCCAGCAGCCGGAACAGGGCCAATGAGCAGTACTTC

j_gene: TRBJ2-3
d_gene: TRBD2
abundance: -
v_gene: TRBV12-3/TRBV12-4
CDR3aa: CASSSTTSAGTQYF
CDR3nt: TGTGCCAGCAGTTCGACTACTAGCGCAGGTACGCAGTATTTT

j_gene: TRBJ1-4
d_gene: -
abundance: few
v_gene: TRBV29-1
CDR3aa: CSVEGDGPGEKLFF
CDR3nt: TGCAGCGTTGAAGGGGATGGCCCCGGCGAAAAACTGTTTTTT

j_gene: TRBJ1-5
d_gene: -
abundance: -
v_gene: TRBV27
CDR3aa: CASAKPGDTNSNQPQHF
CDR3nt: TGTGCCAGCGCTAAACCGGGAGACACTAATAGCAATCAGCCCCAGCATTTT

j_gene: TRBJ2-1
d_gene: -
abundance: -
v_gene: TRBV5-4
CDR3aa: CASSSNPYNEQFF
CDR3nt: TGTGCCAGCAGCTCCAATCCCTACAATGAGCAGTTCTTC

j_gene: TRBJ2-7
d_gene: -
abundance: many
v_gene: TRBV9
CDR3aa: CASSPRASSYEQYF
CDR3nt: TGTGCCAGCAGCCCCCGGGCTTCCTCCTACGAGCAGTACTTC

j_gene: TRBJ1-1
d_gene: -
abundance: -
v_gene: TRBV9
CDR3aa: CASSVGGQFMNTEAFF
CDR3nt: TGTGCCAGCAGCGTAGGTGGACAGTTCATGAACACTGAAGCTTTCTTT